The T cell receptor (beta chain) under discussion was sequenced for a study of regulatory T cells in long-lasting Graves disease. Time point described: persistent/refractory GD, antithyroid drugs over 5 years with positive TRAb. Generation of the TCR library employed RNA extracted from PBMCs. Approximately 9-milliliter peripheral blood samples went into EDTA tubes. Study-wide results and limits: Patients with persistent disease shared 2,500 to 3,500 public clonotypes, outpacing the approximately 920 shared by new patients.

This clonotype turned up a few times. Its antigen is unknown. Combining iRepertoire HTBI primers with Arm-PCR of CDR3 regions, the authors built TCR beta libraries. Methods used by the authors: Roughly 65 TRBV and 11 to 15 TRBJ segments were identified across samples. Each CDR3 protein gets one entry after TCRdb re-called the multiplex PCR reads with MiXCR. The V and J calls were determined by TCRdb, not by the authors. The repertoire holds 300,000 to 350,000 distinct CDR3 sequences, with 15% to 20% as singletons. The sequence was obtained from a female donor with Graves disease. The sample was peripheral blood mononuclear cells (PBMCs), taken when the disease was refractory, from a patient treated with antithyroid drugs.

The CDR3 reads CASRVTVSSGNTIYF. In DNA form, the CDR3 reads TGTGCCAGCAGGGTGACCGTGAGCTCTGGAAACACCATATATTTT. J is TRBJ1-3 and V is TRBV6-1; D gene ambiguous. The CDR3 sequence is 15 residues long. Germline CDR1 reads MNHNS; CDR2 reads SASEGT. The V end lost 6 bases, the J end lost 0 bases, and 12 bases lay between the germline ends.